This TCR beta chain appears in the sequencing data of a study of blood T cell repertoires in COVID-19 (dated by TCRdb to 2020 to 2022). Study-wide context: Collaborator samples came from the United States, Italy and Spain and covered acute and convalescent phases of COVID-19. The prospective study material was composed of cDNA or gDNA derived from T cells, B-cell-depleted T cells, or PBMCs. Deeply sampled blood TCRbeta repertoires from subjects exposed to, actively infected with, or recovered from COVID-19 were included in the dataset. The repertoires were released in a freely available public database meant as a resource for research on the immune response to SARS-CoV-2. Samples came from the ongoing ImmuneRACE study (first 160 participants) plus 1,254 subjects from 6 global collaborators. A de-identified subject ID, COVID-19 status, age in years and sex were almost always included in the sample metadata. Where HLA class I and class II types were available, the types were taken from metadata supplied by the sample provider, not from assay-based typing. What the study reported, not specific to this receptor: The quantity of clinical and demographic metadata differed by source and by participant and was supplied without curation.

As for this clone: No antigen is known for it. Within one base of it there is no much larger clone, and no base qualities were kept.

TCRbeta CDR3 regions were amplified from genomic DNA by means of the immunoSEQ Assay, a bias-controlled multiplex PCR. The original pipeline was this. The number of nucleated cells in each sample was estimated by amplification of reference gene primers within the assay. To quantify the absolute abundance of each unique TCRbeta CDR3 rearrangement, sequence reads were collapsed and filtered. Productive Simpson clonality was computed per sample as the square root of Simpson's diversity index over productive rearrangements. Not all clones reach the TCRdb copy of this immuneACCESS table, which keeps in-frame sequences only. Checked studies attribute under half of the gap to unresolved V genes and leave the rest unexplained. V, J and clone size reflect that table, while D and trimming were determined from the DNA. This sample is represented by approximately 180,000 clones; 80% to 90% of them were singletons. 2% to 2.5% of the sample is in the top ten clones.

Spanning cysteine to phenylalanine, the CDR3 consists of 12 amino acids. Only the CDR3 portion is preserved as DNA: 36 bases, with reading frame beginning at the first base. The junction carries 7 bases between V and J, which are trimmed by 4 bases and 6 bases respectively. Per the germline V gene (reference sequence), SEHNR is the CDR1 and FQNEAQ is the CDR2. Participants in the prospective study were enrolled through a virtual design, were aged about 18 to 100 years, and lived in approximately 25 United States geographic areas. Cohort assignment in the prospective study relied on participant-reported clinical history from a screening survey and a study questionnaire. In the prospective study, mobile phlebotomists collected whole blood, serum and a nasopharyngeal or oropharyngeal swab from each participant. Additional blood draws and questionnaires over an approximately 2-month period could optionally be provided by prospective study participants. Blood samples from the prospective study were shipped frozen or at room temperature prior to DNA extraction.

This clonotype was obtained from a woman aged 35 to 49 with acute COVID-19. The specimen was PBMCs or T cells enriched from blood (not recorded which). Recombination linked TRBV7-9 to TRBJ2-1; the D region possibly corresponds to TRBD1 (6 bases align). The CDR3 sequence is CASSSGVNEQFF. The nucleotides are TGTGCCAGCAGCTCAGGGGTCAATGAGCAGTTCTTC.